The T cell receptor beta chain described here comes from a study of OX40 agonist ivuxolimab in advanced cancers. Blood sampling was done at baseline, cycle 4 day 1, and cycle 7 day 1. This CDR3 is built from 13 residues. J gave up 8 bases and V 4 bases, and 7 bases lay outside the gene matches. Germline assignment: CDR1 SQVTM and CDR2 ANQGSEA. The protocol was immunoSEQ multiplex PCR, while the TCRdb copy is restricted to in-frame clones and leaves out a portion. In the table there are approximately 61,000 clones, roughly nine tenths of which are singletons. The chain links TRBV29-1 to TRBJ2-7; 11 nucleotides agree with TRBD1. The sequences come from CD4+ or CD8+ T cells sorted from blood, collected in a trial of the OX40 agonist ivuxolimab. The receptor was derived from an adult with an advanced solid tumor such as melanoma, head and neck, liver or kidney cancer. The CDR3 coding sequence is TGCAGCGTTGCCCGGGACAGGGGGGCCCAGCAGTACTTC. It translates to CSVARDRGAQQYF.